The 26 T cell receptor beta chains reported below all come from one sample, sequenced in a study of T cell responses to AZD1222 COVID-19 vaccine. TCRdb's copy holds only in-frame clones and misses some; the assay was immunoSEQ multiplex PCR. Among 110,000 to 150,000 clones, 93% were seen once, and the ten largest hold 5% to 5.5%. The specimen comprised peripheral blood, sampled on day 0 of AZD1222 vaccination. The receptors were sampled from an adult in good health.

The J gene is TRBJ2-5, the V gene TRBV9; the match to TRBD1 covers 7 bases. The V and J ends lost 3 bases and 2 bases, in that order; junction bases with no gene match: 10. CDR3 length: 16 residues. The germline CDR1 and CDR2 sequences are SGDLS and YYNGEE. CDR3: CASSARDRYGQETQYF. The CDR3 DNA follows: TGTGCCAGCAGCGCGAGGGACAGATATGGTCAAGAGACCCAGTACTTC.

The chain combines TRBV12-5 with TRBJ1-1; no firm D call. The CDR3 runs to 15 residues. V was shortened by 6 bases and J by 1 base, with 15 bases between the two germline ends. Germline lookup yields CDR1 LGHNT and CDR2 FRNRAP. CDR3 sequence: CASGSFYEANTEAFF. CDR3 nucleotide sequence: TGTGCTAGTGGATCCTTCTACGAGGCGAACACTGAAGCTTTCTTT. The variable domain in full, with the rest retrieved from reference TRBV12-5 and TRBJ1-1, is DARVTQTPRHKVTEMGQEVTMRCQPILGHNTVFWYRQTMMQGLELLAYFRNRAPLDDSGMPKDRFSAEMPDATLATLKIQPSEPRDSAVYFCASGSFYEANTEAFFGQGTRLTVV.

The rearrangement links TRBV19 to TRBJ1-5; 12 nucleotides agree with TRBD1. Losses at the gene ends were 4 bases for V and 1 base for J; bases not matched to a gene: 11. There are 19 residues in the CDR3. Germline V gives CDR1 LNHDA, CDR2 SQIVND (reference sequence). In DNA, the CDR3 is TGTGCCAGTAGTAGAATCCCGGGACAGGGGGCACGGAGCAATCAGCCCCAGCATTTT. Translating gives CASSRIPGQGARSNQPQHF.

For the CDR3, the DNA is TGTGCCAGCAGTCCCCTTAGCGGGAGGTACAATGAGCAGTTCTTC. Protein product: CASSPLSGRYNEQFF. The chain recombines TRBV27 with TRBJ2-1; 10 bases line up with TRBD2. V lost 5 bases, J lost 4 bases, and 5 bases stayed unmatched. The germline CDR1 and CDR2 sequences are MNHEY and SMNVEV (reference sequence). This CDR3 contains 15 residues.

The chain has TRBV7-8 and TRBJ2-5; D is unresolved. The V and J ends lost 5 bases and 3 bases respectively, with 22 bases between them. Germline CDR1 reads SGHVS; CDR2 reads FQNEAQ. The CDR3 runs 17 residues. Here the CDR3 DNA reads TGTGCCAGCAGCCCCCAGCGTGGTAGGCGGAATAAAGAGACCCAGTACTTC. This gives the protein CASSPQRGRRNKETQYF.

The DNA of the CDR3 is TGTGCCTGGACGACTACCTCAACAGATACGCAGTATTTT. This gives the protein CAWTTTSTDTQYF. V is TRBV30 and J is TRBJ2-3, with a weak D call TRBD2 (5 bases). Trimming shortened V by 4 bases and J by 3 bases, and 11 bases separated the two germline ends. Germline V CDR1 and CDR2: GTSNPN, SVGIG (reference sequence). The CDR3 is 13 amino acids.

This chain joins TRBV7-9 and TRBJ2-3, with a tentative D call TRBD2 (6 bases). Germline loops: CDR1 SEHNR, CDR2 FQNEAQ (reference sequence). Deletions cut 1 base from V and 0 bases from J, with 8 bases between. This CDR3 spans 15 amino acids. In DNA, the CDR3 is TGTGCCAGCAGCTTAGGCGGGGCAAGCACAGATACGCAGTATTTT. Translation gives CASSLGGASTDTQYF.

The chain links TRBV5-1 to TRBJ1-2; no reliable D call. V was trimmed by 0 bases and J by 3 bases, leaving 12 bases between them. CDR1 is SGHRS, CDR2 YFSETQ, per germline. The CDR3 contains 15 residues. The CDR3 region is CASSLGAGLDYGYTF. The CDR3 DNA reads TGCGCCAGCAGCTTGGGCGCAGGACTAGACTATGGCTACACCTTC.

The CDR3 DNA is TGTGCCAGCAGTTTATCCCCGAACTATGGCTACACCTTC. This gives the protein CASSLSPNYGYTF. The genes are TRBV12-3 or TRBV12-4 and TRBJ1-2, with no clear D. V lost 2 bases and J lost 2, with 6 bases in between. CDR3 length equals 13 residues.

The V call is TRBV5-4, the J call TRBJ1-2, with D possibly being TRBD1 (5 bases). The length of the CDR3 is 14 residues. Trimming stripped 4 bases from V and 1 base from J, with 11 bases between. From germline, CDR1 is SGHNT and CDR2 YYREEE (reference sequence). The CDR3, as DNA: TGTGCCAGCAGCCCAGGGACGGATAACTATGGCTACACCTTC. This codes for CASSPGTDNYGYTF.

The gene calls are TRBV4-2 and TRBJ2-1; 12 bases agree with TRBD2. V shed 0 bases and J 2 bases; nucleotides not matched to a gene: 2. The CDR3 covers 17 residues. From germline, CDR1 is LGHNA and CDR2 YNFKEQ. The CDR3, as DNA: TGTGCCAGCAGCCAAGAATGGACTAGCGGGGCCTACAATGAGCAGTTCTTC. Translation: CASSQEWTSGAYNEQFF.

The chain recombines TRBV6-5 with TRBJ1-6; possible D gene TRBD1, 6 bases. CDR1 and CDR2 from the germline V gene are MNHEY and SVGAGI. This CDR3 has 14 amino acids. V lost 8 bases to trimming and J lost 0 bases, with 8 bases between them. CDR3 sequence reads: CASDRSSYNSPLHF. Here the CDR3 DNA reads TGTGCCAGCGACAGGAGCTCCTATAATTCACCCCTCCACTTT.

This clone appeared a single time. This sequence joins TRBV5-4 and TRBJ1-2; D possibly corresponds to TRBD1 (6 bases). This CDR3 contains 14 residues. Trimming left V 1 base short and J 3 bases short, with 10 bases between. From germline, CDR1 is SGHNT and CDR2 YYREEE (reference sequence). The CDR3 loop reads CASSLRGYDYGYTF. The CDR3 DNA reads as TGTGCCAGCAGCTTGAGGGGGTACGACTATGGCTACACCTTC.

The chain employs TRBV7-6 and TRBJ2-5; perhaps TRBD2 as D (5 bases). V shed 3 bases and J shed 0 bases, with 5 bases lying between them. This CDR3 region has 13 residues. CDR1 and CDR2 from the germline V gene are SGHVS and FNYEAQ. CDR3 sequence (DNA): TGTGCCAGCAGCTTCGGGGACCAAGAGACCCAGTACTTC. It encodes CASSFGDQETQYF.

This clone was observed a single time. The chain links TRBV3-1 (or the pseudogene TRBV3-2) to TRBJ2-1; 12 nucleotides match TRBD2. In germline, CDR1 is LGHDT, CDR2 YNNKEL (reference sequence). Trimming cost V 3 bases and J 11 bases; bases outside gene matches: 5. The length of the CDR3 is 14 residues. The CDR3: CASSHTSGRIQQFF. CDR3 nucleotide sequence: TGTGCCAGCAGCCATACTAGCGGGAGGATACAGCAGTTCTTC.

This chain links TRBV5-6 with TRBJ2-2, with 7 bases identical to TRBD2. The CDR3 is made up of 13 amino acids. V dropped 4 bases and J dropped 6; count of bases not matched to a gene: 3. Per the germline V gene, CDR1 is SGHDT and CDR2 is YYEEEE. The CDR3 region is CASSLTSPGELFF. The CDR3 DNA reads TGTGCCAGCAGCCTGACTAGCCCCGGGGAGCTGTTTTTT.

There are a few counts of this clone. The chain links TRBV19 to TRBJ1-1; D is ambiguous. The V end was cut by 2 bases, the J end by 1 base, with 2 bases between. Germline assignment: CDR1 LNHDA and CDR2 SQIVND (reference sequence). This CDR3 spans 12 amino acids. In nucleotides, the CDR3 is TGTGCCAGTAGTATACAGAACACTGAAGCTTTCTTT. Its translation: CASSIQNTEAFF.

This rearrangement joins TRBV6-1 to TRBJ2-1; 7 bases are a match to TRBD1. The V segment lost 1 base and the J segment 5 bases; nucleotides outside the gene matches: 5. The V gene's germline CDR1 is MNHNS and CDR2 SASEGT. The CDR3 consists of 15 residues. The CDR3 region is CASSEVAGGHNEQFF. The CDR3 DNA reads as TGTGCCAGCAGTGAAGTGGCAGGGGGACACAATGAGCAGTTCTTC.

V gene TRBV2 combines with J gene TRBJ1-2; 8 nucleotides agree with TRBD1. Trimming took 0 bases from V and 6 from J; bases not matched to a gene: 6. Germline V gene data show CDR1 as SNHLY and CDR2 as FYNNEI. The CDR3 has 15 residues. CDR3 sequence: CASSEATRGRDGYTF. In DNA, the CDR3 is TGTGCCAGCAGTGAAGCGACCAGGGGGCGGGATGGCTACACCTTC.

This clone has a single count. The chain recombines TRBV6-5 with TRBJ1-5; 8 bases map to TRBD1. J lost 3 bases, V lost 4 bases, and 8 bases had no gene match. Germline lookup yields CDR1 MNHEY and CDR2 SVGAGI. This CDR3 contains 16 residues. The CDR3 reads CASSSGQGWDNQPQHF. Here the CDR3 DNA reads TGTGCCAGCAGTTCAGGACAGGGCTGGGACAATCAGCCCCAGCATTTT.

The J gene is TRBJ1-2, the V gene TRBV19, with unresolved D. Germline V gives CDR1 LNHDA, CDR2 SQIVND (reference sequence). Between the trimmed V and J ends, which lost 0 bases and 5 bases, there was a span of 16 bases. This CDR3 has 16 amino acids. The CDR3 sequence: CASSIDGSPLPYGYTF. The CDR3 coding sequence is TGTGCCAGTAGTATAGATGGTAGCCCACTCCCTTATGGCTACACCTTC.

The V gene is TRBV4-1, the J gene TRBJ2-4, with 12 bases aligning to TRBD2. The CDR3 is 18 residues long. V lost 1 base to trimming and J lost 2 bases; unmatched junction nucleotides: 6. The germline V gene encodes CDR1 MGHRA and CDR2 YSYEKL. CDR3 amino acids: CASSQGLAGASTKNIQYF. The CDR3 DNA reads TGCGCCAGCAGCCAAGGACTAGCGGGAGCTTCTACCAAAAACATTCAGTACTTC.

V and J are TRBV5-1 and TRBJ2-2; 7 bases match TRBD1. This CDR3 has 16 residues. Germline V lookup: CDR1 SGHRS, CDR2 YFSETQ. V lost 3 bases and J lost 3; bases outside the gene matches: 8. CDR3 sequence reads: CASSSTGDSDTGELFF. CDR3 bases: TGCGCCAGCAGCTCTACAGGGGATTCGGACACCGGGGAGCTGTTTTTT.

J is TRBJ2-5 and V is TRBV10-3; 8 bases align to TRBD2. Germline CDR1 reads ENHRY; CDR2 reads SYGVKD. After removal of 4 bases from V and 5 bases from J, the junction contained 3 bases not matched to a gene. This CDR3 has 13 residues. The CDR3 nucleotides are TGTGCCATCAGTGTAGCGGGAACGGAGACCCAGTACTTC. Protein: CAISVAGTETQYF.

This clone was found once. This specimen includes other DNA sequences encoding the same CDR3. The rearrangement links TRBV5-1 to TRBJ2-2; D gene ambiguous. Trimming took off 0 bases at V and 0 bases at J, with 0 bases between the two ends. The germline gives CDR1 SGHRS, CDR2 YFSETQ. There are 13 residues in the CDR3. CDR3 bases: TGCGCCAGCAGCTTGGCGAACACCGGGGAGCTGTTTTTT. Translation gives CASSLANTGELFF.

The chain is built from TRBV19 and TRBJ1-1; TRBD1 matches at 7 bases. CDR1 and CDR2 from the germline V gene are LNHDA and SQIVND (reference sequence). CDR3 length: 16 residues. V lost 6 bases, J lost 1 base, and 11 bases stayed unmatched. CDR3 bases: TGTGCCAGTAGCCCCGACGACAGGGTTGGGAACACTGAAGCTTTCTTT. Its translation is CASSPDDRVGNTEAFF.